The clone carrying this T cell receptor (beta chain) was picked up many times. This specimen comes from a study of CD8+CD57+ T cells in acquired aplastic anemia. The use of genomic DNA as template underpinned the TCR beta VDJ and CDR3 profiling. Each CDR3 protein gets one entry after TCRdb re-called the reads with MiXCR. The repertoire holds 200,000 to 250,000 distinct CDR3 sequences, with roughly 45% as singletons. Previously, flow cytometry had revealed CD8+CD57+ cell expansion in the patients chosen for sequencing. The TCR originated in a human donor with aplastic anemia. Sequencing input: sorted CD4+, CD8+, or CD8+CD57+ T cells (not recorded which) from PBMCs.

Here the CDR3 DNA reads TGCGCCAGCAGCCCCGAAGGGCCCCGAGATACGCAGTATTTT. Translating gives CASSPEGPRDTQYF. The genes are TRBV5-1 and TRBJ2-3, with no clear D. V dropped 4 bases and J dropped 5 bases, with 14 bases sitting between them. The length of the CDR3 is 14 residues. The germline gives CDR1 SGHRS, CDR2 YFSETQ. Together with reference TRBV5-1 and TRBJ2-3, the CDR3 gives the full variable domain: KAGVTQTPRYLIKTRGQQVTLSCSPISGHRSVSWYQQTPGQGLQFLFEYFSETQRNKGNFPGRFSGRQFSNSRSEMNVSTLELGDSALYLCASSPEGPRDTQYFGPGTRLTVL.